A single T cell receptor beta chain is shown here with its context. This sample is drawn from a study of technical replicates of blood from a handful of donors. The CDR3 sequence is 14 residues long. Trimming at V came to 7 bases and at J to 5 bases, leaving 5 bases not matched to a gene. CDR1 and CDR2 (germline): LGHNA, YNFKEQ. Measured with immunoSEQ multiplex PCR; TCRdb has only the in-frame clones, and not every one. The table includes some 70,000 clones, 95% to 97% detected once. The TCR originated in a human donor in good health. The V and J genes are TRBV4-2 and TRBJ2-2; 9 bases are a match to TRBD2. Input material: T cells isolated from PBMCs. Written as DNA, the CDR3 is TGTGCCAGCACGGTAGCGGGAGAGACCGGGGAGCTGTTTTTT. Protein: CASTVAGETGELFF.